This T cell receptor beta chain was retrieved from a study of Graves' ophthalmopathy and Graves' hyperthyroidism. The TCR beta CDR3 regions underwent amplification from RNA transcripts. Second-round multiplex PCR came after a first-round RT-PCR that employed HTBI primers. TCRdb analysed the multiplex PCR reads with MiXCR anew, one entry per CDR3 protein. The table records 340,000 or so distinct CDR3 sequences, 15% to 20% of them present only once. This clonotype was observed at least ten times. The antigen remains undetermined. The ends were cut back, 4 bases at V and 6 bases at J, with 24 bases in the middle. Germline lookup yields CDR1 LGHNA and CDR2 YNFKEQ. The CDR3 is made up of 17 amino acids. Findings and caveats of the study: Classification of ophthalmopathy versus stable hyperthyroidism by a 13-signature model yielded around 91% sensitivity and just under 83% specificity. A majority of expanded thyroid clonotypes exceeding 0.001 frequency were likewise present in blood.

Specimen: peripheral blood. The receptor comes from an adult man with Graves' ophthalmopathy. V and J are TRBV4-2 and TRBJ1-1; a weak D match, TRBD1 (6 bases). The CDR3 coding sequence is TGTGCCAGCAGCCGGCGGGGGGCAGGGACGAGGTGGGCTGAAGCTTTCTTT. It codes for CASSRRGAGTRWAEAFF.